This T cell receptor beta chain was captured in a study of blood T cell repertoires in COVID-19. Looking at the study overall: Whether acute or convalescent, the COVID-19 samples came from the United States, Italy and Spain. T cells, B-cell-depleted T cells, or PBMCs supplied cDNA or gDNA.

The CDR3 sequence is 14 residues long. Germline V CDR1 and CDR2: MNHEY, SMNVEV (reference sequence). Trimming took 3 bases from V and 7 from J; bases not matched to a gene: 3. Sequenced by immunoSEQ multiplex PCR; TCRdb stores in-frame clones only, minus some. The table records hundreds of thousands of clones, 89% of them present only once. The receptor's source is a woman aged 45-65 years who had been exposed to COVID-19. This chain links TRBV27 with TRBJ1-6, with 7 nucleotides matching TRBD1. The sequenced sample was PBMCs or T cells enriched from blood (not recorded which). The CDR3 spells CASSFPTGNSPLHF. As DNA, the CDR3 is TGTGCCAGCAGTTTCCCGACAGGGAATTCACCCCTCCACTTT.